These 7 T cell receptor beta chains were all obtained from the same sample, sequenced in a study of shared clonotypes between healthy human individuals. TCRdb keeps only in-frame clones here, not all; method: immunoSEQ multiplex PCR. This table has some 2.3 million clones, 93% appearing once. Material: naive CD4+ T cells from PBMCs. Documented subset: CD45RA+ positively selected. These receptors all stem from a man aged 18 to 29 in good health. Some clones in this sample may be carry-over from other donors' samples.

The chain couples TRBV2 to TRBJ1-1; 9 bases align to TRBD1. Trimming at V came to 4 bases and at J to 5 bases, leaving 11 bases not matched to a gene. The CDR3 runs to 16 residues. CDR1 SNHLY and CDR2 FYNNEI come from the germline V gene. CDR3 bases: TGTGCCAGCAGTGTGAGGGGACAGGGTAAGCTGACTGAAGCTTTCTTT. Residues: CASSVRGQGKLTEAFF.

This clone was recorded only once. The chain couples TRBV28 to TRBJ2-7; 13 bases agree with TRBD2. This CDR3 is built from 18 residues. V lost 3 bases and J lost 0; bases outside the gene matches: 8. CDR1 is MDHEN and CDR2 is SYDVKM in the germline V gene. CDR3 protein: CASSFPSRTSGSSYEQYF. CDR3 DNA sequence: TGTGCCAGCAGTTTTCCGTCCCGGACTAGCGGGAGCTCCTACGAGCAGTACTTC.

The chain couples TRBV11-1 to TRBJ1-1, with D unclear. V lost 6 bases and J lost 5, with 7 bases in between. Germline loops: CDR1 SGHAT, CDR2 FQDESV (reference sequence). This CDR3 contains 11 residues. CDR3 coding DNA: TGTGCCAGCAGTCGCGCAACTGAAGCTTTCTTT. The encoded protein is CASSRATEAFF.

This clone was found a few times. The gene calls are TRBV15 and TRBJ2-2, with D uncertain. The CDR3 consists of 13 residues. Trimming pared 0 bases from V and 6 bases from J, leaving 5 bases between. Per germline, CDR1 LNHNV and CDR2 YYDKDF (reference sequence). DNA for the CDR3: TGTGCCACCAGCAGAGATCCCGCCGGGGAGCTGTTTTTT. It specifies CATSRDPAGELFF.

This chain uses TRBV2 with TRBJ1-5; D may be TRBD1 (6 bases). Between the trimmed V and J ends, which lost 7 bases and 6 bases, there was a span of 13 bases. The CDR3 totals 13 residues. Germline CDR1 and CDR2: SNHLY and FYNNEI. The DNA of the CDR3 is TGTGCCAGCACCAGGGGTTCGGGTCAGCCCCAGCATTTT. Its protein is CASTRGSGQPQHF.

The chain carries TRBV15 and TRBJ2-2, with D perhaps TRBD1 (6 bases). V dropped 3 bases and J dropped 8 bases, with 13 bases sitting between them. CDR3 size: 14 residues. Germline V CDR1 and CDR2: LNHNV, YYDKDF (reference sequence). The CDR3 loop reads CATSSLQGAGELFF. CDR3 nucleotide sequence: TGTGCCACCAGCAGTTTACAGGGAGCGGGGGAGCTGTTTTTT.

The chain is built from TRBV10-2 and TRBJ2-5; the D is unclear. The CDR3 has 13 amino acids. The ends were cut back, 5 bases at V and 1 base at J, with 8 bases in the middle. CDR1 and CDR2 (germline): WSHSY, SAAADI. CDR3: CASSSIVQETQYF. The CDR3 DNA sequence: TGCGCCAGCAGTTCGATCGTCCAAGAGACCCAGTACTTC.